The rows below give T cell receptor beta chains drawn from one sample of a study of blood T cell repertoires in COVID-19. Here immunoSEQ multiplex PCR was the method, and the copy in TCRdb shows in-frame clones only, minus some. This table has about 120,000 clones, almost 90% appearing once. Sequencing was performed on peripheral blood. The source of these receptors is a woman aged 60-70 years with COVID-19, enrolled during active disease. Both conserved end residues are part of each CDR3. D genes are given only for firm matches. Clone size is shown for a subset of rows, as once, few, many or a class of expanded clone.

NA,TRBV5-1,once,TRBJ2-4,TGCGCCAGCAGCCCACGGACAGACCTACAAGCCAAAAACATTCAGTACTTC,CASSPRTDLQAKNIQYF
TRBD2,TRBV6-2/TRBV6-3,NA,TRBJ2-3,TGTGCCAGCAGTTTCACGGGACTAGCGGGGGGTGGTACGCAGTATTTT,CASSFTGLAGGGTQYF
NA,TRBV5-4,NA,TRBJ2-7,TGTGCCAGCAGCTTCCCGTCCCGGGCAGGGGCATACTACGAGCAGTACTTC,CASSFPSRAGAYYEQYF
NA,TRBV5-4,NA,TRBJ1-4,TGTGCCAGCAGCGTCCCAGGAACTAATGAAAAACTGTTTTTT,CASSVPGTNEKLFF
NA,TRBV9,few,TRBJ2-1,TGTGCCAGCAGCGTAGAGTACCGGGGGACCAGCTCCTACAATGAGCAGTTCTTC,CASSVEYRGTSSYNEQFF
TRBD2,TRBV20-1,NA,TRBJ2-5,TGCAGTGCTAGTCAGGCTAGCGGGGGGCCTTTGGAGACCCAGTACTTC,CSASQASGGPLETQYF
TRBD1,TRBV6-5,NA,TRBJ1-6,TGTGCCAGCAGTTACTCAGACAGGGGGTCACCCCTCCACTTT,CASSYSDRGSPLHF
NA,TRBV7-8,NA,TRBJ2-2,TGTGCCAGCAGCTTATGGCGGGGATGGGGCACCGGGGAGCTGTTTTTT,CASSLWRGWGTGELFF
NA,TRBV6-5,NA,TRBJ1-1,TGTGCCAGCAGCCTCCACATAAACACTGAAGCTTTCTTT,CASSLHINTEAFF
NA,TRBV25-1,NA,TRBJ2-2,TGTGCCAGCAGTAGCGAGGGTACTAACACCGGGGAGCTGTTTTTT,CASSSEGTNTGELFF
TRBD1,TRBV5-1,NA,TRBJ2-2,TGCGCCAGCAGCTTGGGTCGGACAGGGATTAGTGGGAACACCGGGGAGCTGTTTTTT,CASSLGRTGISGNTGELFF
NA,TRBV4-3,NA,TRBJ1-1,TGCGCCAGCAGCCAAGAGCTCCCAGGGAACACTGAAGCTTTCTTT,CASSQELPGNTEAFF
NA,TRBV6-5,NA,TRBJ1-6,TGTGCCAGCAGACCTACTGTATCACCCCTCCACTTT,CASRPTVSPLHF
NA,TRBV21-1,NA,TRBJ2-4,TGTGCCAGCAGCACAGGGGGACAGGTACCCGGGGATAACCCCATAGCCAAAAACATTCAGTACTTC,CASSTGGQVPGDNPIAKNIQYF
NA,TRBV2,NA,TRBJ1-3,TGTGCCAGCAGTGAAGCGCGTGGAGCCGGCTTCTCTGGAAACACCATATATTTT,CASSEARGAGFSGNTIYF
NA,TRBV7-5,NA,TRBJ1-2,TGTGCCAGAAGCTTATTTCTCGCAGGGTTTAACTATGGCTACACCTTC,CARSLFLAGFNYGYTF
NA,TRBV6-6,NA,TRBJ1-4,TGTGCCAGCAAGATAGGGGGTTCCAATGAAAAACTGTTTTTT,CASKIGGSNEKLFF
TRBD1,TRBV14,NA,TRBJ2-5,TGTGCCAGCAGCCGCGACAGGGGGTTTCAAGAGACCCAGTACTTC,CASSRDRGFQETQYF